The present T cell receptor (delta chain) was sequenced within a study of Vδ1+ human thymocytes. General observations from the study: Bulk repertoire data may be misinterpreted because of unexpected Vdelta2 sequences. Thymic TRG and TRD repertoires appeared highly polyclonal, with Gaussian CDR3 length distributions. Many TRG clonotypes were shared between donors; TRD repertoires were essentially private. About 20% of thymic delta-chain sequences were Vdelta2, with few Vdelta3, unlike blood Vdelta1+ controls.

Purity of the sorted Vdelta1+ thymocytes ranged from 98% to 99.6%. Looked up from germline, CDR1 is TSWWSYY and CDR2 is QGS. This CDR3 spans 18 amino acids. Trimming cost V 4 bases and J 7 bases; bases outside gene matches: 21. This clone was observed a single time. Its target is not known. Sequences come from RNA converted to cDNA by reverse transcription. CDR3 amplicons came from multiplex PCR with pooled V-gene forward and constant-region reverse primers. TCRdb re-processed the multiplex PCR reads via CATT. This table has about 50,000 delta-chain clones, roughly 16% appearing once. The sequencing input was Vdelta1+ gamma-delta thymocytes from the thymus. Indicated subset: FACS-sorted CD3+ TCRalphabeta- TCRVdelta1+ TCRVdelta2- thymocytes. This rearrangement joins TRDV1 to TRDJ1; 7 bases map to TRDD3. The source of this sequence is a girl under three years old who had congenital heart surgery. The CDR3 here is CALGGPTLLIGIPAKLIF. In DNA form, the CDR3 reads TGTGCTCTTGGGGGCCCAACTCTCCTAATCGGGATACCCGCTAAACTCATCTTT.